A single sample gave rise to the 7 T cell receptor beta chains below, sequenced in a study of CD4+ T cells in melanoma. The data were produced by immunoSEQ multiplex PCR, yet TCRdb's version contains in-frame clones alone and is incomplete. The table has over 8,000 clones, around 71% seen once; the top ten hold 16%. Sample: cells from a culture (not recorded whether cultured in vitro). These receptors originate from a human donor with melanoma.

This sequence joins TRBV5-1 and TRBJ1-1; D remains unclear. Germline loops: CDR1 SGHRS, CDR2 YFSETQ. CDR3 length: 13 residues. Trimming shortened V by 0 bases and J by 7 bases, and 10 bases separated the two germline ends. The CDR3 DNA reads as TGCGCCAGCAGCTTGGCCCCCGGCAGTGAAGCTTTCTTT. Protein sequence: CASSLAPGSEAFF.

The chain is built from TRBV6-5 and TRBJ1-5; D remains unclear. Between the trimmed V and J ends, which lost 0 bases and 4 bases, there was a span of 7 bases. The CDR3 contains 14 residues. Germline V gene lookup returns CDR1 MNHEY and CDR2 SVGAGI. CDR3 bases: TGTGCCAGCAGTTACTCGCGGTTAAATCAGCCCCAGCATTTT. Translating gives CASSYSRLNQPQHF.

A single count supports this clone. The chain links TRBV5-1 to TRBJ1-4, with D uncertain. The CDR3 is 15 amino acids. Deletions cut 0 bases from V and 11 bases from J, with 17 bases between. Germline V gene data show CDR1 as SGHRS and CDR2 as YFSETQ. CDR3 coding DNA: TGCGCCAGCAGCTTGGTCGGCTTGACGGGAGCTAAACTGTTTTTT. This encodes CASSLVGLTGAKLFF.

The chain carries TRBV11-2 and TRBJ1-1; D gene ambiguous. This CDR3 region has 13 residues. Germline V gene sequence: CDR1 SGHAT, CDR2 FQNNGV. V was cut by 4 bases and J by 3 bases, with 9 bases left in between. The DNA for the CDR3 is TGTGCCAGCAGCTCGGACGATTACACTGAAGCTTTCTTT. It translates to CASSSDDYTEAFF.

Here the CDR3 reads CASSLRQGWTGELFF. For the CDR3, the DNA is TGTGCCAGCAGCCTACGACAGGGGTGGACCGGGGAGCTGTTTTTT. The chain employs TRBV7-9 and TRBJ2-2; 8 bases agree with TRBD1. Per the germline V gene, CDR1 is SEHNR and CDR2 is FQNEAQ (reference sequence). Unmatched junction bases numbered 7, after V lost 5 bases and J lost 5 bases. CDR3 length: 15 amino acids.

This chain connects TRBV5-1 to TRBJ1-6, with D possibly being TRBD1 (6 bases). Germline assignment: CDR1 SGHRS and CDR2 YFSETQ. V was shortened by 4 bases and J by 10 bases, with 18 bases between the two germline ends. The CDR3 totals 15 residues. CDR3 sequence (DNA): TGCGCCAGCAGCGCCCAACAGGGAGGGGGATCACCCCTCCACTTT. As protein: CASSAQQGGGSPLHF.

V usage is TRBV15 and J usage is TRBJ1-1; D may be TRBD1 (5 bases). Germline V lookup: CDR1 LNHNV, CDR2 YYDKDF (reference sequence). This CDR3 contains 14 residues. Trimming removed 3 bases at V and 4 bases at J, with 12 bases between. CDR3 region: CATSRWGRSTEAFF. The CDR3, as DNA: TGTGCCACCAGCAGGTGGGGCAGGAGCACTGAAGCTTTCTTT.